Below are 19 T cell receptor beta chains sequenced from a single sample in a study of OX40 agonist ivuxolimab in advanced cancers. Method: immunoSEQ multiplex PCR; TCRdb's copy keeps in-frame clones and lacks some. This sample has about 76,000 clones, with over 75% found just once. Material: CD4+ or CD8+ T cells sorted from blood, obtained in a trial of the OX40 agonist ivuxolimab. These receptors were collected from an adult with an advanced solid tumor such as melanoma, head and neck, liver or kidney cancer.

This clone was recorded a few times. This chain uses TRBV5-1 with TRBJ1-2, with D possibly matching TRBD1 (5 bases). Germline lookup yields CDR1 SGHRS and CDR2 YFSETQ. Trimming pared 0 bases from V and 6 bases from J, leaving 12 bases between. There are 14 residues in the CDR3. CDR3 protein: CASSLGGDGHGYTF. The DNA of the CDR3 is TGCGCCAGCAGCTTGGGAGGGGACGGGCATGGCTACACCTTC.

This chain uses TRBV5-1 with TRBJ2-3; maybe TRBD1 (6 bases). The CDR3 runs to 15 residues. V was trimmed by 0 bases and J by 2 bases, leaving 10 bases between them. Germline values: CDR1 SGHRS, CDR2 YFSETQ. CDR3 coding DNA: TGCGCCAGCAGCTTGGTAGGGGACAACACAGATACGCAGTATTTT. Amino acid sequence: CASSLVGDNTDTQYF.

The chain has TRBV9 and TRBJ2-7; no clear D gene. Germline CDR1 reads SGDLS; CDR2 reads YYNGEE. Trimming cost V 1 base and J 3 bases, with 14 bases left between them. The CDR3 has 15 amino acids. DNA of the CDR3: TGTGCCAGCAGCGTAAAGACATCCTCTGGCTACGAGCAGTACTTC. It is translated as CASSVKTSSGYEQYF.

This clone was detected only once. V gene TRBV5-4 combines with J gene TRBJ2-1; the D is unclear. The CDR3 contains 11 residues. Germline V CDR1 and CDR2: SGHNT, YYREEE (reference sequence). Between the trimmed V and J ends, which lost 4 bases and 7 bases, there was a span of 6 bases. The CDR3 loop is CASSGGNEQFF. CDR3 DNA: TGTGCCAGCAGCGGTGGTAATGAGCAGTTCTTC.

The CDR3 protein is CASSLGGYNEQFF. In DNA form, the CDR3 reads TGCGCCAGCAGCCTCGGTGGGTACAATGAGCAGTTCTTC. J is TRBJ2-1 and V is TRBV4-1; D remains unclear. V lost 4 bases, J lost 4 bases, and 8 bases lay in between. CDR1 is MGHRA, CDR2 YSYEKL, per germline. This CDR3 region has 13 residues.

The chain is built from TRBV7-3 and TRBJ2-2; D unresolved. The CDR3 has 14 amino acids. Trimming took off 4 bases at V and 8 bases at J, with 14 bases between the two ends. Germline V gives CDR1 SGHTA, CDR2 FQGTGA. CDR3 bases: TGTGCCAGCAGCTCGGGTTACATCTCTGGGGAGCTGTTTTTT. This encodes CASSSGYISGELFF.

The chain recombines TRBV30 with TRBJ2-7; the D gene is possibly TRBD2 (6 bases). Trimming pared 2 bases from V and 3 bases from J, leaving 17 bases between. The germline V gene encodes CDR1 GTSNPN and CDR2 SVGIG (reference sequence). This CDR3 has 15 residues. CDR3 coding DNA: TGTGCCTGGAGTTTCCCGGGACTGTATAACTACGAGCAGTACTTC. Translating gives CAWSFPGLYNYEQYF. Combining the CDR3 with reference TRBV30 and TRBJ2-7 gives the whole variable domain SQTIHQWPATLVQPVGSPLSLECTVEGTSNPNLYWYRQAAGRGLQLLFYSVGIGQISSEVPQNLSASRPQDRQFILSSKKLLLSDSGFYLCAWSFPGLYNYEQYFGPGTRLTVT.

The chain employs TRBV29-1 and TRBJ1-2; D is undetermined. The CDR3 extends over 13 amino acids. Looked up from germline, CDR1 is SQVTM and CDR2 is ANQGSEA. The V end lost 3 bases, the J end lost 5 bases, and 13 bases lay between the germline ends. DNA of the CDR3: TGCAGCGTTGAGCCCGACGGGGTTTATGGCTACACCTTC. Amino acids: CSVEPDGVYGYTF. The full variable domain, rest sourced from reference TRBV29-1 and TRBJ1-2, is SAVISQKPSRDICQRGTSLTIQCQVDSQVTMMFWYRQQPGQSLTLIATANQGSEATYESGFVIDKFPISRPNLTFSTLTVSNMSPEDSSIYLCSVEPDGVYGYTFGSGTRLTVV.

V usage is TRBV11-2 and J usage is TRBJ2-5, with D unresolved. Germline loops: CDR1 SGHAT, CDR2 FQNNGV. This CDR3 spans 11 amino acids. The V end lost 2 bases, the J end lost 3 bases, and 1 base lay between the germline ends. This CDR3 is CASSLKETQYF. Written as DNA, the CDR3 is TGTGCCAGCAGCTTAAAAGAGACCCAGTACTTC.

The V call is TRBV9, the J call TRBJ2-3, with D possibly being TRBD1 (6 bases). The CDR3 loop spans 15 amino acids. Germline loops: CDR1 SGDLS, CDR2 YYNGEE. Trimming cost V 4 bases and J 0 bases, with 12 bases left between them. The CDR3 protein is CASSYYRDSTDTQYF. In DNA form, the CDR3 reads TGTGCCAGCAGCTACTACAGGGATAGCACAGATACGCAGTATTTT.

The CDR3 region is CASSGGAPSLHF. In DNA, the CDR3 is TGTGCCAGCAGCGGTGGGGCCCCAAGCCTCCACTTT. The genes are TRBV7-2 and TRBJ1-6; tentative D call: TRBD1 (5 bases). The V and J ends lost 5 bases and 15 bases respectively, with 14 bases between them. This CDR3 is 12 amino acids long. In germline, CDR1 is SGHTA, CDR2 FQGNSA.

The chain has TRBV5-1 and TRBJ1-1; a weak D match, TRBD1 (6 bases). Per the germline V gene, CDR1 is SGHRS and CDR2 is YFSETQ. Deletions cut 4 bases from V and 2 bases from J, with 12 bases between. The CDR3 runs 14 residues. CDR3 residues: CASSGTTGNTEAFF. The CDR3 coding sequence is TGCGCCAGCAGCGGGACGACAGGTAACACTGAAGCTTTCTTT.

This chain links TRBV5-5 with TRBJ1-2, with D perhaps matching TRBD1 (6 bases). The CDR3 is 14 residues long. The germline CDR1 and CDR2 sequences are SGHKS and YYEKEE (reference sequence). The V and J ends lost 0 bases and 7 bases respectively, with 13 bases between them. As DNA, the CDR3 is TGTGCCAGCAGCTTGGCTTGGGGGGCTGGTGGCTACACCTTC. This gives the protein CASSLAWGAGGYTF. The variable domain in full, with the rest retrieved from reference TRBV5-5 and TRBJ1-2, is DAGVTQSPTHLIKTRGQQVTLRCSPISGHKSVSWYQQVLGQGPQFIFQYYEKEERGRGNFPDRFSARQFPNYSSELNVNALLLGDSALYLCASSLAWGAGGYTFGSGTRLTVV.

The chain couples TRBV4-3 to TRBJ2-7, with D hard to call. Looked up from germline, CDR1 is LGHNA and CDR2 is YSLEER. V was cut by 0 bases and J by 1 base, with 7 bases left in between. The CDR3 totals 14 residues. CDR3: CASSQDGRSYEQYF. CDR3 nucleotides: TGCGCCAGCAGCCAAGACGGACGGTCCTACGAGCAGTACTTC.

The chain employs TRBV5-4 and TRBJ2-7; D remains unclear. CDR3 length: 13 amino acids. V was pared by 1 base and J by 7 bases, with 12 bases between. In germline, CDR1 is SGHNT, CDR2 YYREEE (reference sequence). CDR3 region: CASSLRTPGEQYF. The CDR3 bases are TGTGCCAGCAGCTTGCGGACCCCGGGTGAGCAGTACTTC.

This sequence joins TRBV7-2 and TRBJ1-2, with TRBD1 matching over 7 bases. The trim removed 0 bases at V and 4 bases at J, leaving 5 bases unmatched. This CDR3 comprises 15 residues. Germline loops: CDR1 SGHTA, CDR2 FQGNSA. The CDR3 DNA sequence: TGTGCCAGCAGCTTAGCCGGGACAGCTATCTATGGCTACACCTTC. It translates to CASSLAGTAIYGYTF. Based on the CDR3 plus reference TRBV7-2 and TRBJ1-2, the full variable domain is GAGVSQSPSNKVTEKGKDVELRCDPISGHTALYWYRQSLGQGLEFLIYFQGNSAPDKSGLPSDRFSAERTGGSVSTLTIQRTQQEDSAVYLCASSLAGTAIYGYTFGSGTRLTVV.

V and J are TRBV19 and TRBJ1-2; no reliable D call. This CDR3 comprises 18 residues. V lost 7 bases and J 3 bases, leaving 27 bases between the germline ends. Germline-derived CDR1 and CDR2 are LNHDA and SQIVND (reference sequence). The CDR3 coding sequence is TGTGCCAGTAACGGTTATCTCTTGGGAGCCCGTTACGACTATGGCTACACCTTC. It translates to CASNGYLLGARYDYGYTF.

CDR3 DNA sequence: TGTGCCAGCAGGATGAACATAGCGGGATTCTTAGATACGCAGTATTTT. The encoded protein is CASRMNIAGFLDTQYF. The chain recombines TRBV2 with TRBJ2-3, with 8 bases that match TRBD2. There are 16 residues in the CDR3. Germline CDR1 reads SNHLY; CDR2 reads FYNNEI. Trimming at V came to 6 bases and at J to 5 bases, leaving 13 bases not matched to a gene.

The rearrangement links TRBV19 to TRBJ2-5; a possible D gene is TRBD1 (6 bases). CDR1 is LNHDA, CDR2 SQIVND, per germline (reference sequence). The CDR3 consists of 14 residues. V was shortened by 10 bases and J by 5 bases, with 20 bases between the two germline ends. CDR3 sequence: CANPRTVGRETQYF. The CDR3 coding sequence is TGTGCCAATCCTCGGACAGTGGGTCGGGAGACCCAGTACTTC. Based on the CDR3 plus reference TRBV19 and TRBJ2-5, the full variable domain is DGGITQSPKYLFRKEGQNVTLSCEQNLNHDAMYWYRQDPGQGLRLIYYSQIVNDFQKGDIAEGYSVSREKKESFPLTVTSAQKNPTAFYLCANPRTVGRETQYFGPGTRLLVL.